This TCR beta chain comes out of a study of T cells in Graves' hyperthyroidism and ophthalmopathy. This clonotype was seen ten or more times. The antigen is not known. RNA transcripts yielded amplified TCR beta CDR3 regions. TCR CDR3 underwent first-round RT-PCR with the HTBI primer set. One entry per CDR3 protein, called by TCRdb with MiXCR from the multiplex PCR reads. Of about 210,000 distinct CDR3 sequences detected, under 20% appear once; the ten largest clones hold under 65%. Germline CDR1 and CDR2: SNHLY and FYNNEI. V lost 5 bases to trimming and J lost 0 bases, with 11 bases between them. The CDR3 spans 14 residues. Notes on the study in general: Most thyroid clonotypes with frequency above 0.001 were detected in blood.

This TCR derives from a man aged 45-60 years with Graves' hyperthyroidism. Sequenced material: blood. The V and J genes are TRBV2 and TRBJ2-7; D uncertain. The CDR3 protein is CASSWTDASYEQYF. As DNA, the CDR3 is TGTGCCAGCAGTTGGACCGACGCCTCCTACGAGCAGTACTTC.